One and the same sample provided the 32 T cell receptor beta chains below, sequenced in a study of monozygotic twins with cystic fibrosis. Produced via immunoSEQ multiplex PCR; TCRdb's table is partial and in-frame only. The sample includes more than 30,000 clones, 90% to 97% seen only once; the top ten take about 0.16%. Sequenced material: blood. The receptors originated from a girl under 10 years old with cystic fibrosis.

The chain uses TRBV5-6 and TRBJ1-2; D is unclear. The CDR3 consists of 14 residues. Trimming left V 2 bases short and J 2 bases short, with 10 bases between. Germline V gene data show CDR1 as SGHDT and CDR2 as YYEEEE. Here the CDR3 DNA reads TGTGCCAGCAGCTTTGGGGTCGTAAACTATGGCTACACCTTC. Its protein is CASSFGVVNYGYTF.

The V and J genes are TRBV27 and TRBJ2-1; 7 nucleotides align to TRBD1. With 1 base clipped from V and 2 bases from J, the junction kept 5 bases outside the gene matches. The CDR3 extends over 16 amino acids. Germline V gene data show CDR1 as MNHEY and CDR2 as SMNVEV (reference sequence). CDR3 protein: CASSLYWGTAYNEQFF. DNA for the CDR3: TGTGCCAGCAGTTTATATTGGGGGACAGCCTACAATGAGCAGTTCTTC.

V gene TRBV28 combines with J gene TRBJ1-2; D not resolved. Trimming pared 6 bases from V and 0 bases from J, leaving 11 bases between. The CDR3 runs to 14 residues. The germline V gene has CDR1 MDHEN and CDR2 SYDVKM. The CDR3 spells CASRNSASNYGYTF. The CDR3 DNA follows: TGTGCCAGCAGGAACTCCGCCTCTAACTATGGCTACACCTTC.

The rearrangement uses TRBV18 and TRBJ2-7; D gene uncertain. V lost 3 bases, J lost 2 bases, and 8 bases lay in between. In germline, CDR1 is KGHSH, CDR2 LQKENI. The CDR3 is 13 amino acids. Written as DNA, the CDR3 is TGTGCCAGCTCACCTAACGGACCCTACGAGCAGTACTTC. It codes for CASSPNGPYEQYF.

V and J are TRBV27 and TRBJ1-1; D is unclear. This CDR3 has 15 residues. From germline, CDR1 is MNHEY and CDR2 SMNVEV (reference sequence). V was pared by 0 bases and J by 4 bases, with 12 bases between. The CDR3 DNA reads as TGTGCCAGCAGTTTATCGCCGGGCAAAGGCACTGAAGCTTTCTTT. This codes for CASSLSPGKGTEAFF.

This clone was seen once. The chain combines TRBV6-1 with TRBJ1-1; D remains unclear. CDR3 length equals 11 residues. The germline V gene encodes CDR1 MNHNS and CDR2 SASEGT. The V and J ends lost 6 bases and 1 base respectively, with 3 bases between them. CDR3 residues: CASSENTEAFF. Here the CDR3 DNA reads TGTGCCAGCAGCGAGAACACTGAAGCTTTCTTT.

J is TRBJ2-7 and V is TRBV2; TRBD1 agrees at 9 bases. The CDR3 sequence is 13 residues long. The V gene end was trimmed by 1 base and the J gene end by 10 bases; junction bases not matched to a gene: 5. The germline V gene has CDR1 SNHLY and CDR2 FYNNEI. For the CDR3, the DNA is TGTGCCAGCAGTGAAGGTGGACAGGGGAATCAGTACTTC. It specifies CASSEGGQGNQYF.

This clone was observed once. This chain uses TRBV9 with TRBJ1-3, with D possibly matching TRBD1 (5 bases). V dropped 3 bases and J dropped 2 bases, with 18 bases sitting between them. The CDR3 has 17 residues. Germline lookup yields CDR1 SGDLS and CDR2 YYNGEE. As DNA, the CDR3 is TGTGCCAGCAGCGGCGCCCCCGACAGTCTCCCTGGAAACACCATATATTTT. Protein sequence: CASSGAPDSLPGNTIYF. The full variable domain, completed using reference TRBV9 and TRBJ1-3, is DSGVTQTPKHLITATGQRVTLRCSPRSGDLSVYWYQQSLDQGLQFLIQYYNGEERAKGNILERFSAQQFPDLHSELNLSSLELGDSALYFCASSGAPDSLPGNTIYFGEGSWLTVV.

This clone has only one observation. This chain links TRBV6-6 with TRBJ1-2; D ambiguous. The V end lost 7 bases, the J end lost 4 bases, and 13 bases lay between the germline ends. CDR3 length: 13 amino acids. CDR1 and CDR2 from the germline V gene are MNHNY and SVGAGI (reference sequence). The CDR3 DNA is TGTGCCAGCAATGGTTACTTCTCCTATGGCTACACCTTC. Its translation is CASNGYFSYGYTF.

The CDR3: CASSQSNMNEQFF. The CDR3 region has the DNA TGCGCCAGCAGCCAATCCAATATGAATGAGCAGTTCTTC. The V call is TRBV4-1, the J call TRBJ2-1; D uncertain. There are 13 residues in the CDR3. Germline values: CDR1 MGHRA, CDR2 YSYEKL. V was clipped by 2 bases and J by 7 bases, with 9 bases between them.

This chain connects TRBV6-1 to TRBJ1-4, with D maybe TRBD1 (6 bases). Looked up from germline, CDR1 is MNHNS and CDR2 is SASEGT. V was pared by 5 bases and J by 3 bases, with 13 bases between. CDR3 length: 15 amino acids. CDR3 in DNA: TGTGCCAGCAGTCAGTTGAGGACAGCTAATGAAAAACTGTTTTTT. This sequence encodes CASSQLRTANEKLFF.

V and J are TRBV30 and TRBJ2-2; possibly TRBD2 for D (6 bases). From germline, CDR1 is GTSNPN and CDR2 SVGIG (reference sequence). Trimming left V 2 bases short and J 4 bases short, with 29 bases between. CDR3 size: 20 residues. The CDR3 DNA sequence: TGTGCCTGGAGTATGATCCATGGGTCCGCTAGGGACTTGGGCACCGGGGAGCTGTTTTTT. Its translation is CAWSMIHGSARDLGTGELFF.

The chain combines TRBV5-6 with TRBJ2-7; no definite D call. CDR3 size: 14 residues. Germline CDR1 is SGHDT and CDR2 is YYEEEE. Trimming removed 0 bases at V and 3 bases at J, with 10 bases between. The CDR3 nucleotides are TGTGCCAGCAGCTTGGGGACGCGCCTCTACGAGCAGTACTTC. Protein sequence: CASSLGTRLYEQYF.

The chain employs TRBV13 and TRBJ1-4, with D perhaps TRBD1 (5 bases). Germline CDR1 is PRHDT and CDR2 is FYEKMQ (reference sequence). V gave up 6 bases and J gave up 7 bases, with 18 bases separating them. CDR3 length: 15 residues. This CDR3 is CASREKAQGTEKLFF. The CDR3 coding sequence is TGTGCCAGCAGAGAAAAAGCGCAGGGTACTGAAAAACTGTTTTTT.

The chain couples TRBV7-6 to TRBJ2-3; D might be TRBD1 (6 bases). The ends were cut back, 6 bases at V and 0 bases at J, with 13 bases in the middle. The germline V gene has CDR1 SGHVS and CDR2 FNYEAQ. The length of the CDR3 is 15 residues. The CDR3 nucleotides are TGTGCCAGCAGACGTTACAGGGAAAGCACAGATACGCAGTATTTT. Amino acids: CASRRYRESTDTQYF.

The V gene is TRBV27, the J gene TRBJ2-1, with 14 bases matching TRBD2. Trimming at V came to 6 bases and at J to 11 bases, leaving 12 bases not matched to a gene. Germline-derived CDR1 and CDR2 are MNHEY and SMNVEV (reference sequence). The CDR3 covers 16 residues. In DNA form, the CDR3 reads TGTGCCAGCAGAGTGGGACTAGCGGGAGTGAGGGGGAAGCAGTTCTTC. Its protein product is CASRVGLAGVRGKQFF.

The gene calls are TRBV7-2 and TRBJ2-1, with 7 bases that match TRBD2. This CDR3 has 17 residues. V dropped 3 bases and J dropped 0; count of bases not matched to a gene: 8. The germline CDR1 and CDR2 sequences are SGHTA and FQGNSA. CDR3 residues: CASSFRDYLVSYNEQFF. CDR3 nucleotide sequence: TGTGCCAGCAGCTTCCGGGACTACCTCGTCTCCTACAATGAGCAGTTCTTC.

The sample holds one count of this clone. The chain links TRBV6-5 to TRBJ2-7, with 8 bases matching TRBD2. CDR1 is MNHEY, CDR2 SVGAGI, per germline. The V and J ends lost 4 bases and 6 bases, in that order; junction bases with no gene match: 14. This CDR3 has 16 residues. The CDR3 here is CASSFQAGEDFGEQYF. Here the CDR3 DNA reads TGTGCCAGCAGTTTTCAAGCGGGAGAGGATTTCGGCGAGCAGTACTTC.

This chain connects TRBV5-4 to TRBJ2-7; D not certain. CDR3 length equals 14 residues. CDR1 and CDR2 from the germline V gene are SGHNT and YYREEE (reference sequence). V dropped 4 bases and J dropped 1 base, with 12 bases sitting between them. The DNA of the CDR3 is TGTGCCAGCAGCGGGTACGGGCCATCCTACGAGCAGTACTTC. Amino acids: CASSGYGPSYEQYF. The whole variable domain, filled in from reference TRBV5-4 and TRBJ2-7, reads ETGVTQSPTHLIKTRGQQVTLRCSSQSGHNTVSWYQQALGQGPQFIFQYYREEENGRGNFPPRFSGLQFPNYSSELNVNALELDDSALYLCASSGYGPSYEQYFGPGTRLTVT.

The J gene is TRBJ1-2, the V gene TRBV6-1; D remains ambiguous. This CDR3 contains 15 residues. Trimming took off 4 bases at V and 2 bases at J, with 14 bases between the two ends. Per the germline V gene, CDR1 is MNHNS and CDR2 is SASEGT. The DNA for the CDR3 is TGTGCCAGCAGTGTGAGGTTAGGGCAGAACTATGGCTACACCTTC. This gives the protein CASSVRLGQNYGYTF.

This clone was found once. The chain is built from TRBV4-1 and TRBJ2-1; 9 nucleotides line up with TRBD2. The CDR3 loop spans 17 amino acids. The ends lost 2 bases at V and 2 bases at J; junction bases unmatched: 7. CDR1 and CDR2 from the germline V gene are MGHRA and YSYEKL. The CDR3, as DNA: TGCGCCAGCAGCCAACCTCTAGCGGGATCGGCCTACAATGAGCAGTTCTTC. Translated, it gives CASSQPLAGSAYNEQFF.

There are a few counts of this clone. CDR3 bases: TGTGCCAGCAGATCTTCAGGGCAGGGTCGGAACGAGCAGTACTTC. As protein: CASRSSGQGRNEQYF. The chain links TRBV28 to TRBJ2-7, with D perhaps TRBD1 (5 bases). CDR3 length: 15 amino acids. Germline values: CDR1 MDHEN, CDR2 SYDVKM. Trimming stripped 6 bases from V and 5 bases from J, with 20 bases between.

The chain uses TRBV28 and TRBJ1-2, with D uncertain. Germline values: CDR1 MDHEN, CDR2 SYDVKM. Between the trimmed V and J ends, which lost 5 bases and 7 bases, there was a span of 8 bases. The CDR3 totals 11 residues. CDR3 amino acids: CASSASVGYTF. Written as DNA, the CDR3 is TGTGCCAGCAGTGCCTCTGTTGGCTACACCTTC.

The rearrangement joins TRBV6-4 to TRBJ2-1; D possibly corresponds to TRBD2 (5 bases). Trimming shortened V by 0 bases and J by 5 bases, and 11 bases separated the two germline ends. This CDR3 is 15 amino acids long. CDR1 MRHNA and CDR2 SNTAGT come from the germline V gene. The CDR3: CASSDSQSGNNEQFF. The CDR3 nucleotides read TGTGCCAGCAGTGACTCACAGAGCGGAAACAATGAGCAGTTCTTC.

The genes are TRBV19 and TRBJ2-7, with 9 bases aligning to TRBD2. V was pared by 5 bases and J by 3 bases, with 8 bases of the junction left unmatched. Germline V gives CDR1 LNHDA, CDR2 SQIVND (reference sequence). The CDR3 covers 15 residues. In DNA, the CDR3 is TGTGCCAGTAGTCCCGCCGCGGGAGGGTACTACGAGCAGTACTTC. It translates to CASSPAAGGYYEQYF.

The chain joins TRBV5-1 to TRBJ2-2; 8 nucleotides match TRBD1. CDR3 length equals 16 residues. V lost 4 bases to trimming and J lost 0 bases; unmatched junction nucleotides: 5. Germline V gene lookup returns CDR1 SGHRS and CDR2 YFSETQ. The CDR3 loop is CASSIAGQANTGELFF. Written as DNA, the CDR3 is TGCGCCAGCAGCATCGCGGGACAGGCGAACACCGGGGAGCTGTTTTTT.

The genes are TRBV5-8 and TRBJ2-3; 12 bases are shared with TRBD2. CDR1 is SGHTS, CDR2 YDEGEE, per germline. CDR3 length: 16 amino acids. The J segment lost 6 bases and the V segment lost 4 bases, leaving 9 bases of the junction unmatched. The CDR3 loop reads CASSANGLAGWDTQYF. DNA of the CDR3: TGTGCCAGCAGCGCCAATGGACTAGCGGGGTGGGATACGCAGTATTTT. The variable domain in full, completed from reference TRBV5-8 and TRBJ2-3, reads EAGVTQSPTHLIKTRGQQATLRCSPISGHTSVYWYQQALGLGLQFLLWYDEGEERNRGNFPPRFSGRQFPNYSSELNVNALELEDSALYLCASSANGLAGWDTQYFGPGTRLTVL.

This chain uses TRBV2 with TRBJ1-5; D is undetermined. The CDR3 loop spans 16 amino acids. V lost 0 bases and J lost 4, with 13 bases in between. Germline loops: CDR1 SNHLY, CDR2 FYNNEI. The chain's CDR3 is CASSEAATMGNQPQHF. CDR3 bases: TGTGCCAGCAGTGAAGCGGCCACGATGGGGAATCAGCCCCAGCATTTT.

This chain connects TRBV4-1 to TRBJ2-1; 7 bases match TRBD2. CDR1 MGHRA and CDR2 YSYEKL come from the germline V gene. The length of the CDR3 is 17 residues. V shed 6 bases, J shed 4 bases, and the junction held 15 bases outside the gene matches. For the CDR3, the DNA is TGCGCCAGCAGTAGTTGGGTGGGCGGGGGAGAGTACAATGAGCAGTTCTTC. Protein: CASSSWVGGGEYNEQFF.

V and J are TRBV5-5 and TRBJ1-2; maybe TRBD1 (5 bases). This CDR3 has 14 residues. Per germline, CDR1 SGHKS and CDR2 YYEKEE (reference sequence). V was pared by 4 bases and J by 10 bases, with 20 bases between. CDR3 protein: CASSLSSGVIIYTF. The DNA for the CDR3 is TGTGCCAGCAGCCTGTCATCGGGGGTTATAATCTACACCTTC.

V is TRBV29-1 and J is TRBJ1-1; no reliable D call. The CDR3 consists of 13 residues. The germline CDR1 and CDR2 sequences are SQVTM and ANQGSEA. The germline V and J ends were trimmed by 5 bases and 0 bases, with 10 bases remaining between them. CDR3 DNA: TGCAGCGTTTCTGGTGTGATGAACACTGAAGCTTTCTTT. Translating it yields CSVSGVMNTEAFF.

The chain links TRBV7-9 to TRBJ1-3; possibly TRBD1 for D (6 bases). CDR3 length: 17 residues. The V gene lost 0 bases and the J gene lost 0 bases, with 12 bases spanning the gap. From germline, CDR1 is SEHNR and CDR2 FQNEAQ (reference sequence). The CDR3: CASSLALTGNSGNTIYF. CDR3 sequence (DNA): TGTGCCAGCAGCTTAGCCCTTACAGGGAACTCTGGAAACACCATATATTTT.